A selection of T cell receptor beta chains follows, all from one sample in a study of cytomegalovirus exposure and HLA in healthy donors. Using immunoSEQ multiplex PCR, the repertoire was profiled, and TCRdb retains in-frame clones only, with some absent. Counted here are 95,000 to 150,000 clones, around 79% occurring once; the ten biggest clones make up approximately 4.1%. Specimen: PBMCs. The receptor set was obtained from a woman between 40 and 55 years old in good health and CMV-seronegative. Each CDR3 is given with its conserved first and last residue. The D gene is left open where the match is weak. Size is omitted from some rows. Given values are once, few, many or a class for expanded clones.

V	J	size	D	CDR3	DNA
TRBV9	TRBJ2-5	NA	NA	CASSVGGDREETQYF	TGTGCCAGCAGCGTAGGTGGAGACAGAGAAGAGACCCAGTACTTC
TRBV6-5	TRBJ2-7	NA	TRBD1	CASRRPPGGEQYF	TGTGCCAGCAGACGCCCTCCAGGGGGCGAGCAGTACTTC
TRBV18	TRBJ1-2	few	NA	CASSPTGGGYTF	TGTGCCAGCTCACCAACGGGGGGTGGCTACACCTTC
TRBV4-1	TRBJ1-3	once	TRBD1	CASSLQTGAGNTIYF	TGCGCCAGCAGCCTTCAAACAGGGGCTGGAAACACCATATATTTT
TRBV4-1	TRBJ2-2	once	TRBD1	CASSHPGQGRRRGELFF	TGCGCCAGCAGCCACCCCGGACAGGGTCGGAGGCGCGGGGAGCTGTTTTTT
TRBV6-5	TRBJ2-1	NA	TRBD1	CASPGQGNEQFF	TGTGCCAGCCCGGGACAGGGCAATGAGCAGTTCTTC
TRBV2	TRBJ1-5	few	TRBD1	CASKTGGGQPQHF	TGTGCCAGCAAAACAGGGGGCGGACAGCCCCAGCATTTT
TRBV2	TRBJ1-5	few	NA	CASSEDSKLPQHF	TGTGCCAGCAGTGAAGACAGCAAACTGCCCCAGCATTTT
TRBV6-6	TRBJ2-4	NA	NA	CASSLRWGGGNIQYF	TGTGCCAGCAGTCTACGCTGGGGGGGCGGAAACATTCAGTACTTC
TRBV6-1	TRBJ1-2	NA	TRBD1	CASRPDRGVSYGYTF	TGTGCCAGCAGACCAGACAGGGGAGTTAGTTATGGCTACACCTTC
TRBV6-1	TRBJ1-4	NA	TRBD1	CASSAGQGAGEKLFF	TGTGCCAGCAGTGCCGGACAGGGGGCGGGAGAAAAACTGTTTTTT
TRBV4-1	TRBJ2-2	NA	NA	CASSQAGRDTGELFF	TGCGCCAGCAGCCAAGCTGGCAGGGACACCGGGGAGCTGTTTTTT
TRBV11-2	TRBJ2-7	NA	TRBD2	CASSLLIAGAGVEQYF	TGTGCCAGCAGCCTCCTTATAGCGGGAGCCGGGGTCGAGCAGTACTTC
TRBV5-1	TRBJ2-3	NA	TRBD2	CASYPTSGVTDTQYF	TGCGCCTCCTATCCGACTAGCGGGGTCACAGATACGCAGTATTTT
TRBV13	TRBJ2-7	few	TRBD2	CASSSTSGSYEQYF	TGTGCCAGCAGCTCTACTAGCGGATCCTACGAGCAGTACTTC
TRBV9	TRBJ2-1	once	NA	CASRLRDDYNEQFF	TGTGCCAGCCGACTGCGGGACGACTACAATGAGCAGTTCTTC
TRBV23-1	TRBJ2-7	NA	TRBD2	CASSQGTSGSGAAYEQYF	TGCGCCAGCAGTCAAGGGACTAGCGGGAGCGGGGCTGCCTACGAGCAGTACTTC
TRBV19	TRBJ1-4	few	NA	CASTYEGHGEKLFF	TGTGCCAGTACCTACGAGGGCCACGGGGAAAAACTGTTTTTT
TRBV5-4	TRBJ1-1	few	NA	CASSPAPMNTEAFF	TGTGCCAGCAGCCCCGCGCCTATGAACACTGAAGCTTTCTTT
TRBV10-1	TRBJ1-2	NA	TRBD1	CATTTGTGNYGYTF	TGCGCCACCACTACCGGGACAGGGAACTATGGCTACACCTTC
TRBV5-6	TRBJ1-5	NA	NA	CASSSRSRGNQPQHF	TGTGCCAGCAGCTCCCGGAGCAGGGGCAATCAGCCCCAGCATTTT
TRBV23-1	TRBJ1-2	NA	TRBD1	CASSQSNPQGDGYTF	TGCGCCAGCAGTCAATCGAATCCCCAGGGGGACGGCTACACCTTC
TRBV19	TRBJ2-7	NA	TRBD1	CASSDPGQALYEQYF	TGTGCCAGTAGCGACCCCGGACAGGCCCTCTACGAGCAGTACTTC
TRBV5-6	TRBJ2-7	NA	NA	CASSPRLVGEQYF	TGTGCCAGCAGCCCCCGACTAGTGGGCGAGCAGTACTTC
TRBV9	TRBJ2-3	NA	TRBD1	CASSVGQGARTQYF	TGTGCCAGCAGCGTGGGACAGGGGGCCCGTACGCAGTATTTT
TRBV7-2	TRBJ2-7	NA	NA	CASSFGGEGYEQYF	TGTGCCAGCAGCTTCGGGGGAGAGGGGTACGAGCAGTACTTC
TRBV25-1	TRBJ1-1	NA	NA	CASRGGTEAFF	TGTGCCAGCAGGGGAGGGACTGAAGCTTTCTTT
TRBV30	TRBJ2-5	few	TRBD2	CAWATSGSQETQYF	TGTGCCTGGGCGACTAGCGGAAGCCAAGAGACCCAGTACTTC
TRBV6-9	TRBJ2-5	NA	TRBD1	CASSTNRGCETQYF	TGTGCCAGCAGTACCAACAGGGGCTGTGAGACCCAGTACTTC
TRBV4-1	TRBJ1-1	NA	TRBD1	CASSQGEGAMAEAFF	TGCGCCAGCAGCCAAGGCGAGGGGGCGATGGCTGAAGCTTTCTTT
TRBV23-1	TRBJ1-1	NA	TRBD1	CASSHERAGGFTEAFF	TGCGCCAGCAGTCATGAGAGAGCAGGGGGGTTCACTGAAGCTTTCTTT
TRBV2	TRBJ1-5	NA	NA	CASSEVLRNQPQHF	TGTGCCAGCAGTGAGGTATTGAGGAATCAGCCCCAGCATTTT
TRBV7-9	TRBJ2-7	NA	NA	CSSSSRSHRGYEQYF	TGTTCCAGCAGCTCTCGATCCCATCGAGGGTACGAGCAGTACTTC
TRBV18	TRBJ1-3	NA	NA	CASSPVQGAPGNTIYF	TGTGCCAGCTCACCGGTACAGGGTGCACCTGGAAACACCATATATTTT
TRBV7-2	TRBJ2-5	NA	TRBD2	CASTSPGGPGSETQYF	TGTGCCAGCACATCTCCGGGGGGGCCAGGGTCAGAGACCCAGTACTTC
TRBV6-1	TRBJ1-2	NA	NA	CASSVGGGYTF	TGTGCCAGCAGTGTCGGGGGGGGCTACACCTTC
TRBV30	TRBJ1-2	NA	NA	CAWLQADRYTF	TGTGCCTGGCTACAGGCTGATCGCTACACCTTC
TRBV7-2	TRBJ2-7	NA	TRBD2	CASSSWASGINEQYF	TGTGCCAGCAGCTCTTGGGCTAGCGGAATTAACGAGCAGTACTTC
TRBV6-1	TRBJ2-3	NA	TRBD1	CASSEATGTGLTDTQYF	TGTGCCAGCAGTGAAGCAACCGGGACAGGGCTAACAGATACGCAGTATTTT
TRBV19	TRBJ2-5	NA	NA	CASSGTGRIVETQYF	TGTGCCAGTAGCGGAACGGGTCGGATTGTGGAGACCCAGTACTTC
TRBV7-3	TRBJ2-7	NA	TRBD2	CASSLSLAGPDEQYF	TGTGCCAGCAGCTTAAGTCTAGCGGGGCCGGACGAGCAGTACTTC
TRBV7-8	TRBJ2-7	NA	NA	CASSLGEWGQGSYEQYF	TGTGCCAGCAGCTTAGGGGAGTGGGGTCAAGGCTCCTACGAGCAGTACTTC
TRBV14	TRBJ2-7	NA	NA	CASSQGAGTSLRGQYF	TGTGCCAGCAGCCAAGGCGCCGGGACTTCTTTACGAGGGCAGTACTTC
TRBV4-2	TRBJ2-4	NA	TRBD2	CASSQGHRATSGEYPRAKNIQYF	TGTGCCAGCAGCCAAGGTCACCGGGCGACTAGCGGGGAGTACCCCCGAGCCAAAAACATTCAGTACTTC
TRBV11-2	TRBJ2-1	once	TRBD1	CASSFALTGQGRYNEQFF	TGTGCCAGCAGCTTCGCACTAACGGGACAGGGGAGGTACAATGAGCAGTTCTTC
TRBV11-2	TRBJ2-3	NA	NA	CASSLERISTDTQYF	TGTGCCAGCAGCTTAGAGAGGATATCTACAGATACGCAGTATTTT
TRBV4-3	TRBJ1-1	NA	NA	CASSQVVRSGMNTEAFF	TGCGCCAGCAGCCAAGTTGTCCGGTCCGGTATGAACACTGAAGCTTTCTTT
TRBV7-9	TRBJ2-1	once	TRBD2	CASSLAQLAERRYNEQFF	TGTGCCAGCAGCTTAGCCCAACTAGCGGAGAGGCGGTACAATGAGCAGTTCTTC
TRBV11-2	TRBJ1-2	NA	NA	CASSSLLSSPPGYTF	TGTGCCAGCAGCTCCCTCCTTAGTTCCCCTCCTGGCTACACCTTC
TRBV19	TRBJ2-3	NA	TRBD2	CASSIPRLAGHTQYF	TGTGCCAGTAGTATACCGCGGCTAGCGGGACATACGCAGTATTTT
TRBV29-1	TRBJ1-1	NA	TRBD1	CSVDGTGGYNTEAFF	TGCAGCGTTGATGGGACAGGGGGCTATAACACTGAAGCTTTCTTT
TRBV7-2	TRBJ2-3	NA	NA	CASSHRTDTQYF	TGTGCCAGCAGCCATCGCACAGATACGCAGTATTTT
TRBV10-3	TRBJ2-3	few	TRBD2	CAINEREGLDTQYF	TGTGCCATCAACGAGCGGGAGGGCCTAGATACGCAGTATTTT
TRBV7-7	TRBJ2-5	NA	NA	CASSLGTEIETQYF	TGTGCCAGCAGCTTAGGTACAGAGATAGAGACCCAGTACTTC
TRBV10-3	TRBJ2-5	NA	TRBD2	CAISESTSGAPGTQYF	TGTGCCATCAGTGAGTCGACTAGCGGGGCCCCGGGGACCCAGTACTTC
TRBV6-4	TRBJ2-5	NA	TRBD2	CASSDPVGSRGGEETQYF	TGTGCCAGCAGTGACCCGGTTGGCTCTCGCGGGGGGGAAGAGACCCAGTACTTC
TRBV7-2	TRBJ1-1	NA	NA	CASSGWGGDGTEAFF	TGTGCCAGCAGCGGCTGGGGAGGGGATGGCACTGAAGCTTTCTTT